The 14 T cell receptor beta chains presented below share a single source sample, sequenced in a study of Graves' ophthalmopathy and Graves' hyperthyroidism. CDR3 regions of TCR beta were amplified from RNA transcripts. RT-PCR with HTBI primers came first, then second-round multiplex PCR. TCRdb called the multiplex PCR reads again in MiXCR, with one record for every CDR3 protein. The sample includes approximately 1.2 million distinct CDR3 sequences, 35% to 40% seen only once; the top ten take around 10%. The sequencing input was peripheral blood or thyroid tissue (not recorded which). The receptors come from an adult man with Graves' hyperthyroidism.

In regard to this clonotype: A much larger clone sits a single nucleotide away, making a read error possible. J is TRBJ2-7 and V is TRBV7-2; D is unclear. This CDR3 is 13 amino acids long. Germline CDR1 is SGHTA and CDR2 is FQGNSA. DNA for the CDR3: TGTGCCAGCAGCTTAAAGGATTCCTACGGGCAGTACTTC. This encodes CASSLKDSYGQYF.

This clonotype came up a few times. V usage is TRBV19 and J usage is TRBJ2-5; tentatively, D is TRBD1 (6 bases). Germline V gene lookup returns CDR1 LNHDA and CDR2 SQIVND (reference sequence). The CDR3 loop spans 15 amino acids. V was clipped by 9 bases and J by 5 bases, with 22 bases between them. CDR3 amino acids: CASEWGQTIGETQYF. In DNA, the CDR3 is TGTGCCAGCGAGTGGGGGCAGACAATCGGGGAGACCCAGTACTTC.

This clonotype was found a few times. One junction end does not reproduce the germline sequence, and a read error may be involved. This CDR3 reads CASSWVAGGDRQDYEQYF. Written as DNA, the CDR3 is TGTGCCAGCAGTTGGGTAGCGGGGGGCGACCGCCAAGACTACGAGCAGTACTTC. The gene calls are TRBV10-3 and TRBJ2-7; TRBD2 aligns across 10 bases. The CDR3 has 18 amino acids. Germline CDR1 is ENHRY and CDR2 is SYGVKD.

The table lists this clonotype with many counts. The chain couples TRBV4-2 to TRBJ1-2; D might be TRBD1 (5 bases). The CDR3 loop spans 15 amino acids. V gave up 0 bases and J gave up 8 bases, with 16 bases separating them. Germline CDR1 reads LGHNA; CDR2 reads YNFKEQ. Here the CDR3 reads CASSQDEGRERGYTF. In nucleotides, the CDR3 is TGTGCCAGCAGCCAAGATGAGGGGAGGGAGAGGGGCTACACCTTC.

This clonotype has a count of ten or more. The chain uses TRBV7-6 and TRBJ1-4; D is unresolved. The V gene's germline CDR1 is SGHVS and CDR2 FNYEAQ. This CDR3 is 16 amino acids long. The V end was cut by 5 bases, the J end by 4 bases, with 17 bases between. CDR3 sequence reads: CASSPITPGFNEKLFF. CDR3 nucleotides: TGTGCCAGCAGCCCCATAACTCCGGGATTTAATGAAAAACTGTTTTTT.

In this sample, this clonotype turned up many times. The rearrangement uses TRBV12-3 or TRBV12-4 and TRBJ1-1; the D gene is possibly TRBD1 (5 bases). The length of the CDR3 is 13 residues. With 3 bases removed from V and 5 bases from J, the gap between germline ends came to 10 bases. The DNA for the CDR3 is TGTGCCAGCAGTTTCAGGGAGGGGACTGAAGCTTTCTTT. It is translated as CASSFREGTEAFF.

The chain recombines TRBV20-1 with TRBJ1-5, with D hard to call. This CDR3 region has 15 residues. Germline V gene lookup returns CDR1 DFQATT and CDR2 SNEGSKA (reference sequence). V dropped 0 bases and J dropped 9 bases, with 18 bases sitting between them. The CDR3 is CSARDHRLGSAPQHF. DNA of the CDR3: TGCAGTGCTAGAGATCATCGTCTCGGATCAGCGCCCCAGCATTTT.

This clonotype has more than one count but fewer than ten. The V call is TRBV6-1, the J call TRBJ2-7; 8 bases are a match to TRBD1. The germline CDR1 and CDR2 sequences are MNHNS and SASEGT. CDR3 length equals 14 residues. The V gene end was trimmed by 4 bases and the J gene end by 6 bases; junction bases not matched to a gene: 8. The CDR3 sequence is CASSAGQGAFEQYF. The CDR3 DNA follows: TGTGCCAGCAGTGCGGGGCAGGGGGCCTTCGAGCAGTACTTC.

The genes are TRBV13 and TRBJ2-7; weak D call: TRBD2 (5 bases). The CDR3 runs 14 residues. CDR1 and CDR2 from the germline V gene are PRHDT and FYEKMQ (reference sequence). Deletions cut 8 bases from V and 2 bases from J, with 16 bases between. In DNA, the CDR3 is TGTGCCAGCCGGCGGGCGGCGAGGGCCTACGAGCAGTACTTC. Amino acids: CASRRAARAYEQYF.

In this sample, this clonotype turned up many times. This chain joins TRBV15 and TRBJ1-1; D gene unclear. CDR1 and CDR2 (germline): LNHNV, YYDKDF (reference sequence). Trimming removed 0 bases at V and 5 bases at J, with 7 bases between. The CDR3 sequence is 13 residues long. The CDR3 loop is CATSREPGTEAFF. The CDR3, as DNA: TGTGCCACCAGCAGAGAACCCGGAACTGAAGCTTTCTTT.

J is TRBJ1-2 and V is TRBV10-2, with 10 bases lining up with TRBD1. The CDR3 spans 13 residues. The V gene's germline CDR1 is WSHSY and CDR2 SAAADI. Germline trimming cut 7 bases from V and 5 bases from J; bases unmatched to any gene: 4. The CDR3 DNA sequence: TGCGCCAGCATGCGGGACAGGGGTTATGGCTACACCTTC. It encodes CASMRDRGYGYTF.

This clonotype was recorded many times. The chain joins TRBV5-1 to TRBJ1-1; tentative D call: TRBD1 (6 bases). Per the germline V gene, CDR1 is SGHRS and CDR2 is YFSETQ. V shed 3 bases and J shed 5 bases, with 23 bases lying between them. The CDR3 consists of 17 residues. Written as DNA, the CDR3 is TGCGCCAGCAGCTCAAAAAACACAGGGCACGGGTTAACTGAAGCTTTCTTT. Residues: CASSSKNTGHGLTEAFF. Variable domain in full (rest from reference TRBV5-1 and TRBJ1-1): KAGVTQTPRYLIKTRGQQVTLSCSPISGHRSVSWYQQTPGQGLQFLFEYFSETQRNKGNFPGRFSGRQFSNSRSEMNVSTLELGDSALYLCASSSKNTGHGLTEAFFGQGTRLTVV.

This chain uses TRBV29-1 with TRBJ1-1; 7 nucleotides match TRBD1. V was clipped by 6 bases and J by 1 base; unmatched bases: 20. CDR1 SQVTM and CDR2 ANQGSEA come from the germline V gene. The CDR3 covers 18 residues. The CDR3 region has the DNA TGCAGCGTGAGACAGGGTCTACGCACCGGGGAAGCGAACACTGAAGCTTTCTTT. Translating gives CSVRQGLRTGEANTEAFF.

In this sample, this clonotype turned up many times. The rearrangement joins TRBV15 to TRBJ1-6; no clear D. The CDR3 has 15 residues. CDR1 and CDR2 (germline): LNHNV, YYDKDF (reference sequence). Deletions cut 5 bases from V and 5 bases from J, with 13 bases between. In DNA form, the CDR3 reads TGTGCCACCAGCGTCGGACGGACGGATAATTCACCCCTCCACTTT. Its protein product is CATSVGRTDNSPLHF. Drawing the rest from reference TRBV15 and TRBJ1-6, the complete variable domain is DAMVIQNPRYQVTQFGKPVTLSCSQTLNHNVMYWYQQKSSQAPKLLFHYYDKDFNNEADTPDNFQSRRPNTSFCFLDIRSPGLGDTAMYLCATSVGRTDNSPLHFGNGTRLTVT.